These 5 T cell receptor beta chains share one sample of origin, sequenced in a study of spatial heterogeneity in lung cancer. One entry per CDR3 protein, called by TCRdb with MiXCR from the 5' RACE reads. Counted here are about 3,200 distinct CDR3 sequences, 35% to 45% occurring once; the ten biggest clones make up roughly three quarters. Sample time point: sample taken at primary tumor resection. Unsorted whole RNA of tumor, nontumor lung or frozen PBMC was sequenced. This specimen consisted of PBMCs, obtained at surgery. The receptors stem from a male donor with early-stage non-small cell lung cancer.

The J gene is TRBJ2-2, the V gene TRBV10-1; 16 nucleotides match TRBD2. Losses at the gene ends were 8 bases for V and 7 bases for J; bases not matched to a gene: 16. The CDR3 is 19 residues long. Germline loops: CDR1 WNHNN, CDR2 SYGVQD (reference sequence). CDR3 in amino acids: CASDLAPGLAGGTFGELFF. The CDR3 DNA follows: TGCGCCAGCGACCTCGCCCCGGGACTAGCGGGGGGGACGTTCGGGGAGCTGTTTTTT.

This clonotype was seen only a few times. The CDR3 DNA follows: TGTGCCAGCAGCTCCGGGCCGGGACAGGGAAGGGAGACCCAGTACTTC. This sequence encodes CASSSGPGQGRETQYF. This chain uses TRBV11-2 with TRBJ2-5, with 9 bases matching TRBD1. The CDR3 spans 16 residues. Trimming cost V 4 bases and J 5 bases; bases outside gene matches: 11. From germline, CDR1 is SGHAT and CDR2 FQNNGV. Supplemented by reference TRBV11-2 and TRBJ2-5, the full variable domain reads EAGVAQSPRYKIIEKRQSVAFWCNPISGHATLYWYQQILGQGPKLLIQFQNNGVVDDSQLPKDRFSAERLKGVDSTLKIQPAKLEDSAVYLCASSSGPGQGRETQYFGPGTRLLVL.

This chain uses TRBV5-1 with TRBJ1-4, with D hard to call. Germline V CDR1 and CDR2: SGHRS, YFSETQ. V was clipped by 4 bases and J by 8 bases, with 15 bases between them. The CDR3 spans 14 residues. CDR3 in amino acids: CASSLGTPEEKLFF. DNA for the CDR3: TGCGCCAGCAGCCTTGGAACGCCGGAGGAAAAACTGTTTTTT.

This clonotype has more than one count but fewer than ten. This CDR3 reads CASSWNIPDSAGLNTGELFF. Written as DNA, the CDR3 is TGTGCCAGCAGCTGGAACATACCCGATTCAGCGGGCCTGAACACCGGGGAGCTGTTTTTT. The rearrangement uses TRBV7-6 and TRBJ2-2; D perhaps matches TRBD2 (6 bases). Germline V gives CDR1 SGHVS, CDR2 FNYEAQ. The CDR3 covers 20 residues. V dropped 4 bases and J dropped 1 base, with 25 bases sitting between them. Combining the CDR3 with reference TRBV7-6 and TRBJ2-2 gives the whole variable domain GAGVSQSPRYKVTKRGQDVALRCDPISGHVSLYWYRQALGQGPEFLTYFNYEAQQDKSGLPNDRFSAERPEGSISTLTIQRTEQRDSAMYRCASSWNIPDSAGLNTGELFFGEGSRLTVL.

This clonotype was observed once. This chain links TRBV9 with TRBJ2-2; no clear D. From germline, CDR1 is SGDLS and CDR2 YYNGEE. Trimming stripped 4 bases from V and 1 base from J, with 2 bases between. This CDR3 has 12 residues. The CDR3 bases are TGTGCCAGCAGCCTGAACACCGGGGAGCTGTTTTTT. Encoded protein: CASSLNTGELFF.